Each of the 21 T cell receptor beta chains below was sequenced from the same sample in a study of post-analysis software for immune sequencing data. Study-wide results and limits: Controls had lower frequencies than patients of 4 or 5 TRBV segments, which included TRBV5-6, TRBV5-1 and TRBV20-1.

Unique molecular identifiers featured in each of the TCR beta cDNA libraries. In TCRdb, the PCR reads were re-called with MiXCR into one record per CDR3 protein. The repertoire has a few hundred thousand distinct CDR3 sequences, about a third of them found once; the top ten carry 13%. The antigens of these receptors remain unknown. The sample was blood. The receptors come from a girl aged 5-17 years with multiple sclerosis.

V is TRBV6-1 and J is TRBJ2-5; D perhaps matches TRBD1 (5 bases). The length of the CDR3 is 14 residues. Trimming took 10 bases from V and 2 from J, leaving 17 bases between them. Germline CDR1 MNHNS, CDR2 SASEGT. DNA for the CDR3: TGTGCCACCGATAGACAGATCAGTCAAGAGACCCAGTACTTC. Its translation is CATDRQISQETQYF.

V gene TRBV12-3 or TRBV12-4 combines with J gene TRBJ2-3; the D gene could be TRBD1 or TRBD2 (5 bases each). CDR3 length: 14 residues. The V gene lost 2 bases and the J gene lost 1 base, with 7 bases spanning the gap. The CDR3 region has the DNA TGTGCCAGCAGTTTACAGGGACGCACAGATACGCAGTATTTT. This encodes CASSLQGRTDTQYF.

The table lists this clonotype with a few counts. The chain joins TRBV5-6 to TRBJ2-1; 8 positions match TRBD1. Unmatched junction bases numbered 0, after V lost 0 bases and J lost 10 bases. Germline CDR1 SGHDT, CDR2 YYEEEE. The CDR3 is 12 residues long. CDR3 bases: TGTGCCAGCAGCTTGGGACAGGGGGAGCAGTTCTTC. Its translation: CASSLGQGEQFF. The entire variable domain, with the rest obtained from reference TRBV5-6 and TRBJ2-1, is as follows: DAGVTQSPTHLIKTRGQQVTLRCSPKSGHDTVSWYQQALGQGPQFIFQYYEEEERQRGNFPDRFSGHQFPNYSSELNVNALLLGDSALYLCASSLGQGEQFFGPGTRLTVL.

About this clonotype itself: Here the CDR3 omits its conserved ending phenylalanine or tryptophan, so a read error is the likely source. This sequence joins TRBV5-1 and TRBJ1-1; 7 bases are a match to TRBD1. Germline V CDR1 and CDR2: SGHRS, YFSETQ. J was trimmed by 3 bases and V by 0 bases; bases with no gene match: 8. CDR3 length: 16 residues. In nucleotides, the CDR3 is TGCGCCAGCAGCTTGGTAGCCGGACAGGTGGACACTGAAGCTTTCGTT. Encoded protein: CASSLVAGQVDTEAFV.

The V and J genes are TRBV29-1 and TRBJ2-3; no clear D. CDR1 and CDR2 from the germline V gene are SQVTM and ANQGSEA. The CDR3 runs to 13 residues. Trimming shortened V by 4 bases and J by 1 base, and 9 bases separated the two germline ends. CDR3 DNA sequence: TGCAGCGTTGTCCCCCGGGGCACAGATACGCAGTATTTT. This codes for CSVVPRGTDTQYF.

The J gene is TRBJ2-2, the V gene TRBV27; unclear D gene. This CDR3 has 14 residues. Germline CDR1 reads MNHEY; CDR2 reads SMNVEV (reference sequence). V dropped 7 bases and J dropped 6 bases, with 15 bases sitting between them. Written as DNA, the CDR3 is TGTGCCAGCACCGATATAGTGGGTTCCGGGGAGCTGTTTTTT. Translating it yields CASTDIVGSGELFF.

The V and J genes are TRBV6-1 and TRBJ1-2; 7 bases are a match to TRBD1. Germline-derived CDR1 and CDR2 are MNHNS and SASEGT. The CDR3 loop spans 13 amino acids. J gave up 8 bases and V 6 bases, and 9 bases lay outside the gene matches. This CDR3 is CASRETGMSGYTF. CDR3 bases: TGTGCCAGCAGGGAGACAGGGATGAGCGGCTACACCTTC.

V gene TRBV5-5 combines with J gene TRBJ2-1; weak D call: TRBD1 (6 bases). The CDR3 covers 14 residues. The V gene lost 0 bases and the J gene lost 5 bases, with 9 bases spanning the gap. CDR1 and CDR2 from the germline V gene are SGHKS and YYEKEE (reference sequence). CDR3 coding DNA: TGTGCCAGCAGCTTGGGTAACAGGGACAATGAGCAGTTCTTC. Translating gives CASSLGNRDNEQFF.

This clonotype has more than one count but fewer than ten. The chain is built from TRBV3-1 and TRBJ2-2, with TRBD2 matching 9 bases. The CDR3 totals 17 residues. V shed 0 bases and J 3 bases; nucleotides not matched to a gene: 5. The V gene's germline CDR1 is LGHDT and CDR2 YNNKEL (reference sequence). CDR3 protein: CASSQEFSSGDTGELFF. DNA for the CDR3: TGTGCCAGCAGCCAAGAATTCTCTAGCGGGGACACCGGGGAGCTGTTTTTT.

This clonotype was found a few times. The chain combines TRBV6-5 with TRBJ2-1; a possible D gene is TRBD2 (5 bases). V was pared by 8 bases and J by 4 bases, with 12 bases between. The CDR3 sequence is 13 residues long. Germline V gene data show CDR1 as MNHEY and CDR2 as SVGAGI. The CDR3 region is CASGSSFYNEQFF. DNA of the CDR3: TGTGCCAGCGGGTCTAGCTTTTACAATGAGCAGTTCTTC.

Concerning this clonotype: At one of its ends the junction is not consistent with the germline gene, which may arise from a read error. The rearrangement joins TRBV5-1 to TRBJ2-1, with TRBD2 identical over 11 bases. Germline CDR1 reads SGHRS; CDR2 reads YFSETQ. This CDR3 is built from 16 residues. CDR3 nucleotide sequence: TGCGCCAGCAGCTTGGTTCCGACTAGCGGGACCAATGAGCGGTTCTTC. It is translated as CASSLVPTSGTNERFF.

The chain combines TRBV6-1 with TRBJ2-5; 10 bases fit TRBD1. This CDR3 has 15 amino acids. J gave up 1 base and V 5 bases, and 4 bases lay outside the gene matches. Per the germline V gene, CDR1 is MNHNS and CDR2 is SASEGT. The CDR3 DNA is TGTGCCAGCAGTCCCCGGACAGGGGGCCAAGAGACCCAGTACTTC. Protein sequence: CASSPRTGGQETQYF.

This rearrangement joins TRBV5-1 to TRBJ2-3; 15 bases are shared with TRBD2. Germline V CDR1 and CDR2: SGHRS, YFSETQ. This CDR3 has 15 amino acids. After removal of 4 bases from V and 6 bases from J, the junction contained 3 bases not matched to a gene. The CDR3, as DNA: TGCGCCAGCAGCCCAGGGACTAGCGGGGGGGATACGCAGTATTTT. Translated: CASSPGTSGGDTQYF.

This clonotype was observed a few times. This chain joins TRBV6-5 and TRBJ2-5; no clear D gene. The CDR3 is made up of 11 amino acids. From germline, CDR1 is MNHEY and CDR2 SVGAGI. The germline V and J ends were trimmed by 6 bases and 5 bases, with 7 bases remaining between them. The CDR3 region is CASRNGETQYF. For the CDR3, the DNA is TGTGCCAGCAGAAACGGGGAGACCCAGTACTTC.

This chain links TRBV5-1 with TRBJ2-1; D is unclear. CDR3 length: 13 residues. Trimming stripped 1 base from V and 4 bases from J, with 6 bases between. CDR1 is SGHRS and CDR2 is YFSETQ in the germline V gene. CDR3 amino acids: CASSLSEYNEQFF. In DNA form, the CDR3 reads TGCGCCAGCAGCTTGTCGGAATACAATGAGCAGTTCTTC.

The CDR3 DNA is TGTGCCAGCAGTTCAAACCGACAGGGATCTTATGAAAAACTGTTTTTT. Its translation is CASSSNRQGSYEKLFF. The chain recombines TRBV27 with TRBJ1-4, with 7 bases matching TRBD1. In germline, CDR1 is MNHEY, CDR2 SMNVEV (reference sequence). V lost 4 bases, J lost 6 bases, and 11 bases stayed unmatched. The CDR3 totals 16 residues.

The V gene is TRBV4-3, the J gene TRBJ2-7, with 9 bases lining up with TRBD1. The CDR3 covers 15 residues. V lost 4 bases and J lost 0; bases outside the gene matches: 4. The germline V gene encodes CDR1 LGHNA and CDR2 YSLEER. Written as DNA, the CDR3 is TGCGCCAGCAGCCGATCGACAGGGGGCTCCTACGAGCAGTACTTC. This gives the protein CASSRSTGGSYEQYF.

This clonotype was seen only a few times. The chain joins TRBV12-5 to TRBJ2-1, with 7 bases fitting TRBD1. The CDR3 is 15 residues long. V shed 5 bases and J 0 bases; nucleotides not matched to a gene: 4. Germline assignment: CDR1 LGHNT and CDR2 FRNRAP. The CDR3 loop is CASGLRDSSYNEQFF. Here the CDR3 DNA reads TGTGCTAGTGGTCTCCGGGACAGCTCCTACAATGAGCAGTTCTTC.

There are a few counts of this clonotype. The V and J genes are TRBV20-1 and TRBJ1-5; D is perhaps TRBD1 (6 bases). CDR3 length equals 14 residues. The V end was cut by 3 bases, the J end by 6 bases, with 15 bases between. Germline V gene sequence: CDR1 DFQATT, CDR2 SNEGSKA (reference sequence). CDR3 bases: TGCAGTGCTAGTGGGGGGGCCGGGAGTCAGCCCCAGCATTTT. Translating it yields CSASGGAGSQPQHF.

This rearrangement joins TRBV5-1 to TRBJ2-4; 9 positions match TRBD1. V was pared by 4 bases and J by 6 bases, with 5 bases of the junction left unmatched. Germline loops: CDR1 SGHRS, CDR2 YFSETQ. This CDR3 spans 14 amino acids. The CDR3 is CASSPDRGGNIQYF. In nucleotides, the CDR3 is TGCGCCAGCAGCCCGGACAGGGGTGGAAACATTCAGTACTTC.

This clonotype was detected a few times. The V call is TRBV29-1, the J call TRBJ1-1; D remains unclear. This CDR3 is built from 12 residues. CDR1 is SQVTM, CDR2 ANQGSEA, per germline. In DNA, the CDR3 is TGCACCGTCCGAGAGGGTCGGACTGAAGCTTTCTTT. This encodes CTVREGRTEAFF.